The clone carrying this T cell receptor beta chain has at least ten counts. These data come from a study of human T cells and chemical hapten exposure. Time point specified: patch test 3, about 24 weeks after DPC sensitization. Treatment given: therapeutic diphenylcyclopropenone sensitization with weekly scalp DPC. Original analysis: Samples ranged from about 20,000 to 750,000 TCRs, with a median of approximately 100,000. TCRdb analysed the RACE reads with MiXCR anew, one entry per CDR3 protein. The V and J calls shown here were made by TCRdb, not taken from the authors' results. The sample carries some 71,000 distinct CDR3 sequences, 11% recorded once. The CDR3 is 13 residues long. Trimming took off 5 bases at V and 4 bases at J, with 9 bases between the two ends.

This sequence originates from a woman in her fifties or sixties with alopecia areata. Some clones in this sample may be carry-over from other donors' samples. Material: whole blood, obtained in connection with sensitization to the hapten diphenylcyclopropenone (DPC). The gene calls are TRBV12-3 or TRBV12-4 and TRBJ1-5; tentatively, D is TRBD1 (6 bases). The CDR3 loop reads CASSTGRNQPQHF. CDR3 DNA: TGTGCCAGCAGTACAGGGCGGAATCAGCCCCAGCATTTT.